These 25 T cell receptor beta chains came from one sample sequenced in a study of blood T cell repertoires in COVID-19. The data were produced by immunoSEQ multiplex PCR, yet TCRdb's version contains in-frame clones alone and is incomplete. The table has roughly 49,000 clones, less than 90% seen once. The sequencing input was peripheral blood. These receptor sequences come from a human donor in a cohort sampled during active COVID-19.

The chain joins TRBV7-8 to TRBJ1-3, with D hard to call. Germline CDR1 SGHVS, CDR2 FQNEAQ. The CDR3 covers 17 residues. Trimming took 1 base from V and 2 from J, leaving 15 bases between them. The CDR3 spells CASSLGRGRQPGNTIYF. CDR3 DNA sequence: TGTGCCAGCAGCTTAGGTCGGGGAAGGCAACCTGGAAACACCATATATTTT.

The gene calls are TRBV30 and TRBJ2-1; 11 positions agree with TRBD2. The CDR3 is 16 residues long. V trimming: 1 base; J trimming: 4 bases; junction bases outside the gene matches: 6. CDR1 and CDR2 from the germline V gene are GTSNPN and SVGIG (reference sequence). CDR3 in DNA: TGTGCCTGGAGTGCCCAGGGACTAGCGGTATACAATGAGCAGTTCTTC. Translated: CAWSAQGLAVYNEQFF.

As DNA, the CDR3 is TGTGCCATCAGTCCCGGGACAGGGGGTAGCTACACCTTC. This sequence encodes CAISPGTGGSYTF. V is TRBV10-3 and J is TRBJ1-2; 11 positions match TRBD1. The CDR3 covers 13 residues. V lost 5 bases and J lost 9; bases outside the gene matches: 5. Germline lookup yields CDR1 ENHRY and CDR2 SYGVKD.

This clone was observed once. The V call is TRBV7-9, the J call TRBJ1-2; 7 bases are a match to TRBD1. Unmatched junction bases numbered 13, after V lost 5 bases and J lost 7 bases. Germline values: CDR1 SEHNR, CDR2 FQNEAQ (reference sequence). This CDR3 region has 15 residues. The CDR3 region is CASSGRDSAYGGYTF. The CDR3 DNA reads TGTGCCAGCAGCGGCAGGGACAGTGCTTACGGTGGCTACACCTTC. Variable domain in full (rest from reference TRBV7-9 and TRBJ1-2): DTGVSQNPRHKITKRGQNVTFRCDPISEHNRLYWYRQTLGQGPEFLTYFQNEAQLEKSRLLSDRFSAERPKGSFSTLEIQRTEQGDSAMYLCASSGRDSAYGGYTFGSGTRLTVV.

This clone came up once. The J gene is TRBJ1-2, the V gene TRBV5-4, with D possibly matching TRBD1 (5 bases). Germline assignment: CDR1 SGHNT and CDR2 YYREEE (reference sequence). Trimming stripped 6 bases from V and 0 bases from J, with 9 bases between. The CDR3 is 13 residues long. CDR3 bases: TGTGCCAGCACCCAGACAGCTAACTATGGCTACACCTTC. Its protein product is CASTQTANYGYTF. Filled out from reference TRBV5-4 and TRBJ1-2, the complete variable domain reads ETGVTQSPTHLIKTRGQQVTLRCSSQSGHNTVSWYQQALGQGPQFIFQYYREEENGRGNFPPRFSGLQFPNYSSELNVNALELDDSALYLCASTQTANYGYTFGSGTRLTVV.

The CDR3 reads CASSAGRGFSGANVLTF. The DNA of the CDR3 is TGTGCCAGCAGTGCGGGCAGGGGCTTCTCTGGGGCCAACGTCCTGACTTTC. This rearrangement joins TRBV2 to TRBJ2-6; a possible D gene is TRBD1 (6 bases). Trimming took 4 bases from V and 0 from J, leaving 13 bases between them. The CDR3 length is 17 residues. CDR1 and CDR2 from the germline V gene are SNHLY and FYNNEI.

The chain joins TRBV4-3 to TRBJ2-7, with 9 positions matching TRBD2. V lost 0 bases and J lost 2; bases outside the gene matches: 11. Germline CDR1 LGHNA, CDR2 YSLEER. There are 18 residues in the CDR3. CDR3 nucleotides: TGCGCCAGCAGCCAAGATTGGGCAGCGGGGGGATCGACCTACGAGCAGTACTTC. It yields the protein CASSQDWAAGGSTYEQYF.

The rearrangement links TRBV5-4 to TRBJ1-3; 9 bases agree with TRBD1. The ends lost 4 bases at V and 1 base at J; junction bases unmatched: 3. The germline V gene encodes CDR1 SGHNT and CDR2 YYREEE (reference sequence). The CDR3 runs 15 residues. Here the CDR3 DNA reads TGTGCCAGCAGCCAACAGGGGGCTTCTGGAAACACCATATATTTT. This encodes CASSQQGASGNTIYF.

The rearrangement uses TRBV19 and TRBJ1-5; possibly TRBD1 for D (6 bases). The V end was cut by 3 bases, the J end by 6 bases, with 18 bases between. This CDR3 is 16 amino acids long. The germline gives CDR1 LNHDA, CDR2 SQIVND (reference sequence). As DNA, the CDR3 is TGTGCCAGTAGTATTCGGGGGGGCCAGGGAGGTCAGCCCCAGCATTTT. Its protein is CASSIRGGQGGQPQHF. The variable domain in full, with the rest retrieved from reference TRBV19 and TRBJ1-5, is DGGITQSPKYLFRKEGQNVTLSCEQNLNHDAMYWYRQDPGQGLRLIYYSQIVNDFQKGDIAEGYSVSREKKESFPLTVTSAQKNPTAFYLCASSIRGGQGGQPQHFGDGTRLSIL.

This chain links TRBV18 with TRBJ2-2, with 7 bases fitting TRBD1. V shed 6 bases and J 0 bases; nucleotides not matched to a gene: 7. Germline lookup yields CDR1 KGHSH and CDR2 LQKENI. The CDR3 loop spans 16 amino acids. The CDR3 DNA sequence: TGTGCCAGCTCCACCATGGGACAGACGAACACCGGGGAGCTGTTTTTT. Its protein is CASSTMGQTNTGELFF.

V and J are TRBV3-1 (or the pseudogene TRBV3-2) and TRBJ1-1, with 9 bases fitting TRBD1. Per germline, CDR1 LGHDT and CDR2 YNNKEL (reference sequence). This CDR3 region has 15 residues. The trim removed 4 bases at V and 0 bases at J, leaving 3 bases unmatched. The DNA for the CDR3 is TGTGCCAGCAGCCCACAGGGGGCCCTGAACACTGAAGCTTTCTTT. It is translated as CASSPQGALNTEAFF.

The table lists this clone with a few counts. This chain links TRBV19 with TRBJ1-1; tentatively, D is TRBD1 (6 bases). The CDR3 loop spans 15 amino acids. V lost 5 bases and J 1 base, leaving 14 bases between the germline ends. Germline CDR1 is LNHDA and CDR2 is SQIVND (reference sequence). The CDR3 is CASSSGDAWNTEAFF. CDR3 DNA sequence: TGTGCCAGTAGTTCAGGGGACGCTTGGAACACTGAAGCTTTCTTT. Filled out from reference TRBV19 and TRBJ1-1, the complete variable domain reads DGGITQSPKYLFRKEGQNVTLSCEQNLNHDAMYWYRQDPGQGLRLIYYSQIVNDFQKGDIAEGYSVSREKKESFPLTVTSAQKNPTAFYLCASSSGDAWNTEAFFGQGTRLTVV.

This chain connects TRBV7-9 to TRBJ1-1; D is possibly TRBD1 (6 bases). The CDR3 totals 15 residues. Germline-derived CDR1 and CDR2 are SEHNR and FQNEAQ (reference sequence). The V end was cut by 8 bases, the J end by 1 base, with 17 bases between. The CDR3, as DNA: TGTGCCAGCTCGGCAAAGACAGGAGAGAACACTGAAGCTTTCTTT. It codes for CASSAKTGENTEAFF.

The gene calls are TRBV27 and TRBJ1-6; 8 nucleotides align to TRBD1. There are 15 residues in the CDR3. Trimming took 5 bases from V and 4 from J; bases not matched to a gene: 4. Looked up from germline, CDR1 is MNHEY and CDR2 is SMNVEV (reference sequence). The CDR3 loop is CASSPGTGYNSPLHF. CDR3 nucleotide sequence: TGTGCCAGCAGTCCCGGGACAGGTTATAATTCACCCCTCCACTTT.

The V call is TRBV4-1, the J call TRBJ1-6; possibly TRBD1 for D (5 bases). CDR3 size: 17 residues. Trimming pared 1 base from V and 0 bases from J, leaving 10 bases between. CDR1 is MGHRA and CDR2 is YSYEKL in the germline V gene. CDR3 in amino acids: CASSQGGRSSYNSPLHF. CDR3 DNA sequence: TGCGCCAGCAGCCAAGGGGGCAGAAGCTCCTATAATTCACCCCTCCACTTT.

The chain links TRBV19 to TRBJ1-5; TRBD1 might be the D (5 bases). V was clipped by 7 bases and J by 1 base, with 17 bases between them. The CDR3 extends over 16 amino acids. From germline, CDR1 is LNHDA and CDR2 SQIVND (reference sequence). The DNA for the CDR3 is TGTGCCAGTAACCCGGGGGGGTCCAGGAGCAATCAGCCCCAGCATTTT. It yields the protein CASNPGGSRSNQPQHF.

This chain connects TRBV7-9 to TRBJ2-3; 9 bases fit TRBD1. Germline values: CDR1 SEHNR, CDR2 FQNEAQ (reference sequence). The J segment lost 4 bases and the V segment lost 8 bases, leaving 4 bases of the junction unmatched. The CDR3 consists of 13 residues. The CDR3 here is CASGQGSADTQYF. DNA of the CDR3: TGTGCCAGCGGACAGGGGAGCGCAGATACGCAGTATTTT.

The chain carries TRBV5-4 and TRBJ1-6; the D gene is possibly TRBD1 (6 bases). This CDR3 region has 13 residues. Trimming removed 3 bases from V and 14 bases from J, with 15 bases in between. Germline loops: CDR1 SGHNT, CDR2 YYREEE (reference sequence). The DNA of the CDR3 is TGTGCCAGCAGCTCTGACCCGGACAGAGCCCTCCACTTT. This gives the protein CASSSDPDRALHF.

This clone was detected a few times. Written as DNA, the CDR3 is TGTGCCAGCAGCTTAGGAGAGGACACTGAAGCTTTCTTT. Translation: CASSLGEDTEAFF. V is TRBV7-7 and J is TRBJ1-1; D not resolved. Germline CDR1 SSHAT, CDR2 FNYEAQ (reference sequence). V lost 1 base to trimming and J lost 3 bases, with 6 bases between them. The CDR3 contains 13 residues. The variable domain in full, with the rest retrieved from reference TRBV7-7 and TRBJ1-1, is GAGVSQSPRYKVTKRGQDVTLRCDPISSHATLYWYQQALGQGPEFLTYFNYEAQPDKSGLPSDRFSAERPEGSISTLTIQRTEQRDSAMYRCASSLGEDTEAFFGQGTRLTVV.

The gene calls are TRBV28 and TRBJ2-1; 10 bases map to TRBD1. The CDR3 length is 16 residues. Germline V gene sequence: CDR1 MDHEN, CDR2 SYDVKM. After removal of 6 bases from V and 9 bases from J, the junction contained 14 bases not matched to a gene. CDR3 residues: CASRTAGQGGTTEQFF. The CDR3 DNA follows: TGTGCCAGCAGAACCGCCGGACAGGGGGGGACTACTGAGCAGTTCTTC.

The chain is built from TRBV6-5 and TRBJ1-2; no clear D gene. CDR3 size: 14 residues. Trimming shortened V by 6 bases and J by 5 bases, and 16 bases separated the two germline ends. Germline CDR1 MNHEY, CDR2 SVGAGI. CDR3 DNA sequence: TGTGCCAGCAGACCGTCTGCAGGTCCTTATGGCTACACCTTC. The encoded protein is CASRPSAGPYGYTF.

V and J are TRBV7-9 and TRBJ2-7; a possible D gene is TRBD1 (5 bases). Germline lookup yields CDR1 SEHNR and CDR2 FQNEAQ (reference sequence). This CDR3 region has 14 residues. V dropped 4 bases and J dropped 5 bases, with 15 bases sitting between them. The CDR3 loop is CASSSFDSSDEQYF. CDR3 bases: TGTGCCAGCAGCTCGTTCGACAGTTCCGACGAGCAGTACTTC.

The chain combines TRBV6-5 with TRBJ1-2; D is uncertain. V dropped 8 bases and J dropped 1 base, with 8 bases sitting between them. Germline lookup yields CDR1 MNHEY and CDR2 SVGAGI. This CDR3 contains 12 residues. For the CDR3, the DNA is TGTGCCAGCCTGTCGGGTAACTATGGCTACACCTTC. Translating it yields CASLSGNYGYTF.

The chain joins TRBV19 to TRBJ2-7; 9 bases agree with TRBD1. Germline V gives CDR1 LNHDA, CDR2 SQIVND (reference sequence). The CDR3 runs 14 residues. V shed 2 bases, J shed 6 bases, and the junction held 5 bases outside the gene matches. For the CDR3, the DNA is TGTGCCAGTAGTATAAGAGGGACAGGGTCCGAGCAGTACTTC. Protein: CASSIRGTGSEQYF.

V and J are TRBV5-4 and TRBJ2-7; 7 bases align to TRBD1. CDR3 length: 13 amino acids. The J segment lost 3 bases and the V segment lost 3 bases, leaving 3 bases of the junction unmatched. Germline assignment: CDR1 SGHNT and CDR2 YYREEE (reference sequence). The CDR3 loop is CASSWDSSYEQYF. The CDR3 DNA reads as TGTGCCAGCAGCTGGGACAGCAGCTACGAGCAGTACTTC.